What follows are 18 T cell receptor beta chains derived from one specimen sequenced in a study of human T cells and chemical hapten exposure (dated by TCRdb to about 2021). Read against the paper, the sample's time point label means: pre-sensitization, week 0. In light of the paper, this sample's treatment or condition label describes: therapeutic diphenylcyclopropenone sensitization with weekly scalp DPC. The library was prepared using RACE. The sample was run on a NextSeq 500. Using fastp at Q25 and MiXCR, TCRdb reprocessed the public reads and kept productive beta chains. When rows share a CDR3 protein, they turn into one entry using the most common DNA and genes. This sample comprises around 42,000 distinct CDR3 sequences, approximately 13% of them detected only once. The leading ten clones occupy about 6% of the sample. This specimen was whole blood, taken in connection with sensitization to the hapten diphenylcyclopropenone (DPC). The receptors shown here come from a woman aged 25 to 39 with alopecia areata. Some clones in this sample may be carry-over from other donors' samples.

This clonotype occurred many times. The chain employs TRBV11-2 and TRBJ2-2; TRBD1 might be the D (6 bases). The ends were cut back, 0 bases at V and 7 bases at J, with 18 bases in the middle. CDR3 length: 17 residues. Germline V gives CDR1 SGHAT, CDR2 FQNNGV. CDR3 sequence reads: CASSLEALGGSRGELFF. CDR3 sequence (DNA): TGTGCCAGCAGCTTAGAGGCACTAGGGGGATCGCGCGGGGAGCTGTTTTTT.

This clonotype was found a few times. The chain uses TRBV3-1 and TRBJ2-5; D remains ambiguous. The CDR3 is 11 amino acids. Trimming left V 6 bases short and J 4 bases short, with 6 bases between. Germline-derived CDR1 and CDR2 are LGHDT and YNNKEL (reference sequence). CDR3 residues: CASRVLETQYF. CDR3 sequence (DNA): TGTGCCAGCAGAGTATTAGAGACCCAGTACTTC.

This clonotype was recorded many times. The chain uses TRBV4-1 and TRBJ2-3; 8 positions agree with TRBD2. The CDR3 is 16 residues long. Germline CDR1 is MGHRA and CDR2 is YSYEKL. J was trimmed by 6 bases and V by 0 bases; bases with no gene match: 8. The CDR3 region is CASSQDGRGRPDTQYF. CDR3 DNA: TGCGCCAGCAGCCAAGATGGTCGCGGGAGGCCGGATACGCAGTATTTT.

This clonotype has at least ten counts. The genes are TRBV27 and TRBJ2-6; D call uncertain. The CDR3 has 13 residues. The V gene lost 8 bases and the J gene lost 0 bases, with 5 bases spanning the gap. Looked up from germline, CDR1 is MNHEY and CDR2 is SMNVEV (reference sequence). The CDR3 loop is CASSPSGANVLTF. The CDR3, as DNA: TGTGCCAGCTCCCCCTCTGGGGCCAACGTCCTGACTTTC.

The rearrangement uses TRBV21-1 and TRBJ2-3; TRBD2 is the table's D call and was not checked against the DNA. TRBV21-1 is flagged as a pseudogene. This CDR3 region has 21 residues. The CDR3: CASSKEEDGLAVIPSTDTQYF. In DNA, the CDR3 is TGTGCCAGCAGCAAAGAGGAGGATGGACTAGCGGTCATACCTAGCACAGATACGCAGTATTTT.

This clonotype showed up many times. This chain joins TRBV4-3 and TRBJ2-3; perhaps D is TRBD1 or TRBD2 (5 bases each). Germline V lookup: CDR1 LGHNA, CDR2 YSLEER. There are 16 residues in the CDR3. The V and J ends lost 2 bases and 5 bases respectively, with 17 bases between them. CDR3 nucleotide sequence: TGCGCCAGCAGCCAAATGCCGGGACGGATGGGAGATACGCAGTATTTT. Protein sequence: CASSQMPGRMGDTQYF.

The chain carries TRBV28 and TRBJ2-3; D perhaps matches TRBD2 (6 bases). The V gene's germline CDR1 is MDHEN and CDR2 SYDVKM. This CDR3 has 15 residues. Trimming removed 7 bases from V and 2 bases from J, with 16 bases in between. The CDR3 DNA reads as TGTGCCAGCACTCGGGACTCCTCGTACACAGATACGCAGTATTTT. Protein sequence: CASTRDSSYTDTQYF. The entire variable domain, with the rest obtained from reference TRBV28 and TRBJ2-3, is as follows: DVKVTQSSRYLVKRTGEKVFLECVQDMDHENMFWYRQDPGLGLRLIYFSYDVKMKEKGDIPEGYSVSREKKERFSLILESASTNQTSMYLCASTRDSSYTDTQYFGPGTRLTVL.

The sample holds many counts of this clonotype. The rearrangement links TRBV6-5 to TRBJ2-7; the D gene is possibly TRBD2 (6 bases). CDR3 size: 14 residues. Germline values: CDR1 MNHEY, CDR2 SVGAGI. V was cut by 5 bases and J by 4 bases, with 15 bases left in between. CDR3 sequence: CASSRPGTQYEQYF. In DNA, the CDR3 is TGTGCCAGCAGTCGTCCCGGGACTCAATACGAGCAGTACTTC.

This clonotype was seen more than once but under ten times. V usage is TRBV6-5 and J usage is TRBJ1-1, with a weak D call TRBD1 (5 bases). CDR1 is MNHEY, CDR2 SVGAGI, per germline. This CDR3 region has 13 residues. Deletions cut 8 bases from V and 11 bases from J, with 21 bases between. The CDR3 spells CASQYQSRTQAFF. CDR3 nucleotide sequence: TGTGCCAGCCAATACCAGTCCCGGACACAGGCTTTCTTT.

This clonotype was seen repeatedly, ten times or more. V is TRBV4-3 and J is TRBJ1-3; D not resolved. The germline gives CDR1 LGHNA, CDR2 YSLEER. CDR3 length: 15 residues. V dropped 0 bases and J dropped 4 bases, with 10 bases sitting between them. CDR3 region: CASSQEPVLGNTIYF. The CDR3, as DNA: TGCGCCAGCAGCCAAGAACCGGTCTTAGGAAACACCATATATTTT.

The gene calls are TRBV20-1 and TRBJ2-7; 9 bases are a match to TRBD2. This CDR3 is built from 15 residues. Germline CDR1 DFQATT, CDR2 SNEGSKA (reference sequence). The CDR3 is CRVPGGSGSFYEQYF. In DNA, the CDR3 is TGCAGAGTCCCAGGGGGTAGCGGGAGTTTTTACGAGCAGTACTTC.

Worth noting for this clonotype: A read error may account for a junction end that differs from germline. The chain carries TRBV6-1 and TRBJ2-7, with 7 positions matching TRBD2. This CDR3 spans 14 amino acids. Germline CDR1 and CDR2: MNHNS and SASEGT. The CDR3 DNA is TGTGCCAGCAGTGCCGGGACTAATAAATACGTGCAGTACTTC. Translated, it gives CASSAGTNKYVQYF.

This clonotype was seen more than once but under ten times. The chain links TRBV7-2 to TRBJ2-3; no reliable D call. In germline, CDR1 is SGHTA, CDR2 FQGNSA. The CDR3 runs to 12 residues. Trimming took 1 base from V and 8 from J, leaving 7 bases between them. CDR3 DNA sequence: TGTGCCAGCAGCTTAGTAGGATTTACGCAGTATTTT. It is translated as CASSLVGFTQYF.

This chain links TRBV28 with TRBJ2-1; 8 bases line up with TRBD2. The V gene end was trimmed by 5 bases and the J gene end by 7 bases; junction bases not matched to a gene: 10. This CDR3 comprises 15 residues. Germline lookup yields CDR1 MDHEN and CDR2 SYDVKM. This CDR3 is CASSPGGAGDNEQFF. Here the CDR3 DNA reads TGTGCCAGCAGTCCCGGAGGAGCGGGAGATAATGAGCAGTTCTTC.

This clonotype was detected many times. The rearrangement uses TRBV20-1 and TRBJ1-2, with D possibly matching TRBD1 (6 bases). Trimming pared 5 bases from V and 2 bases from J, leaving 15 bases between. CDR1 is DFQATT and CDR2 is SNEGSKA in the germline V gene (reference sequence). The CDR3 loop spans 14 amino acids. DNA for the CDR3: TGCAGTGCTTTCGGACAGACAGTCAACTATGGCTACACCTTC. Protein sequence: CSAFGQTVNYGYTF.

Many counts were recorded for this clonotype. The chain links TRBV5-4 to TRBJ1-2; 10 nucleotides agree with TRBD1. Unmatched junction bases numbered 4, after V lost 1 base and J lost 7 bases. CDR3 length: 14 amino acids. Per the germline V gene, CDR1 is SGHNT and CDR2 is YYREEE (reference sequence). The CDR3 loop reads CASSLPWTGGGYTF. CDR3 DNA: TGTGCCAGCAGCTTGCCCTGGACAGGGGGTGGCTACACCTTC.

In its sample, this clonotype ranks as medium-sized. This chain joins TRBV29-1 and TRBJ2-7; possibly TRBD2 for D (6 bases). The CDR3 extends over 13 amino acids. Germline CDR1 is SQVTM and CDR2 is ANQGSEA. V gave up 4 bases and J gave up 2 bases, with 12 bases separating them. Written as DNA, the CDR3 is TGCAGCGTTGTACGGGGGAATACCTACGAGCAGTACTTC. Translating it yields CSVVRGNTYEQYF.

The V gene is TRBV28, the J gene TRBJ2-1, with D perhaps TRBD2 (6 bases). Between the trimmed V and J ends, which lost 5 bases and 12 bases, there was a span of 26 bases. The CDR3 consists of 16 residues. Per the germline V gene, CDR1 is MDHEN and CDR2 is SYDVKM. The CDR3 sequence: CASSARTTGLGFRQFF. The CDR3 DNA reads as TGTGCCAGCAGTGCCCGAACAACGGGACTTGGATTTCGGCAGTTCTTC.